This TCR beta chain is drawn from a study of blood T cell repertoires in COVID-19. Study overall: Researchers got acute and convalescent COVID-19 samples from the United States, Italy and Spain. Sources were T cells, B-cell-depleted T cells, or PBMCs; the material itself was cDNA or gDNA.

In the original processing: It was from reference gene primer amplification that nucleated cell counts were estimated. Generated by immunoSEQ multiplex PCR, the TCRdb table keeps only in-frame clones and is missing some. V, J and clone size derive from that table, while D and trimming were established from the DNA sequence. The sample carries 170,000 or so clones, nearly 80% recorded once. Germline assignment: CDR1 SGHTA and CDR2 FQGNSA. The CDR3 consists of 16 residues. V lost 5 bases and J lost 14; bases outside the gene matches: 12. This rearrangement joins TRBV7-2 to TRBJ2-1; TRBD2 matches at 16 bases. The sequence came from a woman aged 70-85 years with acute or convalescent COVID-19. The sample comprised peripheral blood. CDR3 region: CASSADPGTSGRAEFF. DNA for the CDR3: TGTGCCAGCAGCGCCGACCCCGGGACTAGCGGGAGGGCCGAGTTCTTC.